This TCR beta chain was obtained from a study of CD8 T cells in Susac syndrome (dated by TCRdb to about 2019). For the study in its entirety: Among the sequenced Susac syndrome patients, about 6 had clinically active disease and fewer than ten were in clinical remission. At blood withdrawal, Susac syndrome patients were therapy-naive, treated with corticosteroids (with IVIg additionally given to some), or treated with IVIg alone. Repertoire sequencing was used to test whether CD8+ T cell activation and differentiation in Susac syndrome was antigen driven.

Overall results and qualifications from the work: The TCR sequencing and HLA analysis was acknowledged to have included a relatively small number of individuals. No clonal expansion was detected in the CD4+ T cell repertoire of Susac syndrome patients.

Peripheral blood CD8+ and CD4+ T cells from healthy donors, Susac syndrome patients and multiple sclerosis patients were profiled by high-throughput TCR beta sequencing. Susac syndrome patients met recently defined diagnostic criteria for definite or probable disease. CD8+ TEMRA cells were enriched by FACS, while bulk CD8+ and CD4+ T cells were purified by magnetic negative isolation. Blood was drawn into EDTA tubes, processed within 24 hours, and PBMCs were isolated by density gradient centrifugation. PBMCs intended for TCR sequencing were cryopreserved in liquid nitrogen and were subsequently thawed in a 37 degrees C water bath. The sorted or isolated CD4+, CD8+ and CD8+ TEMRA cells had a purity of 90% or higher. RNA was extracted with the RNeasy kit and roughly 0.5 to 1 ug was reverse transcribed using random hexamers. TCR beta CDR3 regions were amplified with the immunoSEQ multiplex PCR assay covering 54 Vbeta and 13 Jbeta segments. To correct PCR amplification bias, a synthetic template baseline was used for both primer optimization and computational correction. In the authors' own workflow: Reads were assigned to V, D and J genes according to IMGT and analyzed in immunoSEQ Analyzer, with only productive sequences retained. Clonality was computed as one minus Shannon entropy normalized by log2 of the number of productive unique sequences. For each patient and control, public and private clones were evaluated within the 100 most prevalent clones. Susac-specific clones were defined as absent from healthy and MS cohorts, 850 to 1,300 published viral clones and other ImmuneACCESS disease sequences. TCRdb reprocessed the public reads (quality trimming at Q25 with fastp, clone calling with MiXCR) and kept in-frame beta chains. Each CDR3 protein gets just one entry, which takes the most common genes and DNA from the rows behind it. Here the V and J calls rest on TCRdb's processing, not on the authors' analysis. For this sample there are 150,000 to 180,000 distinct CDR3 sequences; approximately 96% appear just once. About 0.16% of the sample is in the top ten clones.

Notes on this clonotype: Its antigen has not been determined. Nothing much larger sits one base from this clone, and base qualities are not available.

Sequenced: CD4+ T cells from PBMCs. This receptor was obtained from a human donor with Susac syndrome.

The DNA sequence is TGCGCCAGCAGCCGAGAGGCAGAGTACTATGGCTACACCTTC. Translated, this gives CASSREAEYYGYTF. The V gene is TRBV4-1 and the J gene is TRBJ1-2, with no confident D gene call. Inclusive of the bounding cysteine and phenylalanine, the CDR3 is 14 residues long. Only the CDR3 portion is preserved as DNA: 42 bases, with reading frame beginning at the first base. The V end loses 4 bases and the J end loses 3 bases, and a stretch of 12 bases separates them. The germline V gene encodes CDR1 MGHRA and CDR2 YSYEKL.